This TCR beta chain is drawn from a study of T cells after yellow fever vaccination. Regarding the study as a whole: The secondary T-cell response peaked on day 5, not day 15, but was weaker. Abundant bulk-derived clonotypes could contaminate FACS-sorted repertoires.

A note on this clonotype: Its antigen is undetermined.

TCRdb processed the 5' RACE reads anew with MiXCR; each CDR3 protein has one entry. This sample carries about 320,000 distinct CDR3 sequences, approximately 13% of them seen once, and the ten largest clones take more than 3%. This CDR3 region has 16 residues. Losses at the gene ends were 6 bases for V and 6 bases for J; bases not matched to a gene: 12. Germline values: CDR1 MNHEY, CDR2 SVGAGI. Sequences were derived from CD4+ T cells sorted from PBMCs, sampled 15 days after the yellow fever booster vaccination. The chain has TRBV6-5 and TRBJ2-1; TRBD1 agrees at 9 bases. The TCR sequence derives from a man between 18 and 35 years old who received the YFV17D yellow fever vaccine. The CDR3: CASRTYPGQGFNEQFF. For the CDR3, the DNA is TGTGCCAGCAGGACCTATCCGGGACAGGGCTTCAATGAGCAGTTCTTC.